What follows is one T cell receptor beta chain and its context. This entry comes from a study of blood T cell repertoires in COVID-19. Study details: Both acute and convalescent COVID-19 samples were obtained from the United States, Italy and Spain. In each case, the material was cDNA or gDNA derived from T cells, B-cell-depleted T cells, or PBMCs.

This CDR3 comprises 13 residues. The V gene's germline CDR1 is SGDLS and CDR2 YYNGEE. V was clipped by 4 bases and J by 3 bases, with 10 bases between them. Per the study methods: Amplification of reference gene primers provided the estimated nucleated cell counts. Libraries were prepared by immunoSEQ multiplex PCR; TCRdb keeps only in-frame clonotypes and omits some of them. V and J calls and clone size come straight from that table; D and trimming were deduced from the DNA. The sample shows 68,000 or so clones, about 91% of them seen only once. The material sequenced was peripheral blood. This chain uses TRBV9 with TRBJ1-1; D gene ambiguous. This receptor was taken from a woman aged 70 to 79 with acute or convalescent COVID-19. The CDR3 DNA is TGTGCCAGCAGCCGAGGTGATTACACTGAAGCTTTCTTT. Its translation is CASSRGDYTEAFF.